This TCR beta chain derives from a study of shared clonotypes between healthy human individuals. Findings of the study overall: The authors expected sequencing depth to affect clonotype sharing among donors.

All donors were healthy HIV-negative adults lacking recent acute infections or vaccinations. TCRdb's copy holds only in-frame clones and misses some; the assay was immunoSEQ multiplex PCR. The data show around 700,000 clones, around 72% seen once. Germline CDR1 MNHNS, CDR2 SASEGT. CDR3 length: 14 residues. V lost 2 bases and J 8 bases, leaving 15 bases between the germline ends. With regard to this clone: The antigen is not known.

Specimen: memory CD4+ T cells sorted from blood. Regarding subset: CD45RA-negative fraction. The chain uses TRBV6-1 and TRBJ1-2, with TRBD1 as a possible D gene (5 bases). The sequence derives from a woman aged 25 to 39 in good health. The CDR3 DNA is TGTGCCAGCAGTGAATTGGCAGGGCGGAGGGGCTACACCTTC. Protein: CASSELAGRRGYTF.